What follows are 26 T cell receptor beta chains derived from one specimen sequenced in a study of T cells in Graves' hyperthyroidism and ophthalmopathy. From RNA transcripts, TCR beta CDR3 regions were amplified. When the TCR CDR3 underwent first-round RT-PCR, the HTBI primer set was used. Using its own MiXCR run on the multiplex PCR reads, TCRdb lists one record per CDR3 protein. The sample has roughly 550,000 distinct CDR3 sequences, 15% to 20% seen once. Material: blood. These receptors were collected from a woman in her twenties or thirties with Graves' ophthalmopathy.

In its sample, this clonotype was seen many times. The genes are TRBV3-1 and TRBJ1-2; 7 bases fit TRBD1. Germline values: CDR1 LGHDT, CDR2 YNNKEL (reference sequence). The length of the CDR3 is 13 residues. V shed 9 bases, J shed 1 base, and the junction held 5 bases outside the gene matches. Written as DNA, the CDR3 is TGTGCCAGTACAGGGGAAGATAACTATGGCTACACCTTC. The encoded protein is CASTGEDNYGYTF. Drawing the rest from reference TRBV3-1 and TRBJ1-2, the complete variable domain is DTAVSQTPKYLVTQMGNDKSIKCEQNLGHDTMYWYKQDSKKFLKIMFSYNNKELIINETVPNRFSPKSPDKAHLNLHINSLELGDSAVYFCASTGEDNYGYTFGSGTRLTVV.

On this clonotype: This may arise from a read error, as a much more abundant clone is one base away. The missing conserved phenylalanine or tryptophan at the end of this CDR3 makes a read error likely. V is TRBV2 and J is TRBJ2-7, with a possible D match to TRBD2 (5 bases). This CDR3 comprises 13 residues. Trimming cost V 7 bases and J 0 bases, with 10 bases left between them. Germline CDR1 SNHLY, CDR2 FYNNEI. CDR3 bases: TGTGCCAGCAATGACGGGGTCTCCTACGAGCAGTACCTC. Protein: CASNDGVSYEQYL.

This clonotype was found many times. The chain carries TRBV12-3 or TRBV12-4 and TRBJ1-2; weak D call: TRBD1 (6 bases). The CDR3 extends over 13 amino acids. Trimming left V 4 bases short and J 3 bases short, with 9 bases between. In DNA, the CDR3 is TGTGCCAGCAGTTCCTCAGGGGACTATGGCTACACCTTC. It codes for CASSSSGDYGYTF.

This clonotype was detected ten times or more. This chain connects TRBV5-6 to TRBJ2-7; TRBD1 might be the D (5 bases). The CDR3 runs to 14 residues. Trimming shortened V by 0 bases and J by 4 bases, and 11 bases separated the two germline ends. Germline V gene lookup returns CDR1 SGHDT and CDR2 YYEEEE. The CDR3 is CASSLGAGQYEQYF. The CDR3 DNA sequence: TGTGCCAGCAGCTTGGGGGCAGGGCAGTACGAGCAGTACTTC.

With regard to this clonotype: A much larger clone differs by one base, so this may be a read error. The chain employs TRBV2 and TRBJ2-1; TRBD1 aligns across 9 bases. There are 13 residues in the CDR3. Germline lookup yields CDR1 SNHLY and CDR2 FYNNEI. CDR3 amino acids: CDINTGGMNEQFF. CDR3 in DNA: TGTGACATCAATACAGGGGGCATGAATGAGCAGTTCTTC.

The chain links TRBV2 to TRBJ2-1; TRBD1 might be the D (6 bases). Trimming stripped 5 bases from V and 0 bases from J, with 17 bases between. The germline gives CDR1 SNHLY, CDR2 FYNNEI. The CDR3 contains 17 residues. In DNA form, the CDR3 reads TGTGCCAGCAGTTTATATATGAGGGGGAGCTCCTACAATGAGCAGTTCTTC. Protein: CASSLYMRGSSYNEQFF.

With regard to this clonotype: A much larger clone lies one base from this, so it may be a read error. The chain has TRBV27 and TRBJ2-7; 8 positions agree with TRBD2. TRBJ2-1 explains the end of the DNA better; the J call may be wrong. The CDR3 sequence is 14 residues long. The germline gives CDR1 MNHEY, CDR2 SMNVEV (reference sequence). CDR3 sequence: CASSHGRGGYEQFF. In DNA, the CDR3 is TGTGCCAGCAGTCACGGGAGGGGGGGCTACGAGCAGTTCTTC.

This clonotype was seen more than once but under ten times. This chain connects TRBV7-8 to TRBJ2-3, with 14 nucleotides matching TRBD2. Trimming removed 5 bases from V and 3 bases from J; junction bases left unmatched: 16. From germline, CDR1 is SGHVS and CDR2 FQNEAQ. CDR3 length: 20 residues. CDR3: CASSQFPPGLAGVGTDTQYF. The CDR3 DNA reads TGTGCCAGCAGCCAATTTCCTCCGGGACTAGCGGGAGTAGGAACAGATACGCAGTATTTT.

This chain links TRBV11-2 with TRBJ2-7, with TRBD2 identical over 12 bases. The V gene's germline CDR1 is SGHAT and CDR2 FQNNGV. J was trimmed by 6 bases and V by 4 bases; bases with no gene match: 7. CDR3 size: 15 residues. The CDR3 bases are TGTGCCAGCAGCTCTCGACTAGCGGGAGTGGGCGAGCAGTACTTC. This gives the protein CASSSRLAGVGEQYF.

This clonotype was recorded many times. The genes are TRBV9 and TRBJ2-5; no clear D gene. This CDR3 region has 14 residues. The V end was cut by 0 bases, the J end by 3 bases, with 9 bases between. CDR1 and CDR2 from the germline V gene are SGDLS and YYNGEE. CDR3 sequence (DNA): TGTGCCAGCAGCGTAGGTTACAATGAAGAGACCCAGTACTTC. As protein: CASSVGYNEETQYF.

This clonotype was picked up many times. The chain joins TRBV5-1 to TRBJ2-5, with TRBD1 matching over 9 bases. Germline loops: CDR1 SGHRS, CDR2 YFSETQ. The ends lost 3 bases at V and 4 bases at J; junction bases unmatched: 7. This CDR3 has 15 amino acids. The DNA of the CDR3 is TGCGCCAGCAGCTCGGGGGACAGGGCTGGAGAGACCCAGTACTTC. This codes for CASSSGDRAGETQYF.

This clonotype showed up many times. CDR3 in DNA: TGTGCCTGGAACCTAGTCCCCTACGAGCAGTACTTC. It codes for CAWNLVPYEQYF. The rearrangement joins TRBV30 to TRBJ2-7; D is unclear. The CDR3 covers 12 residues. Germline assignment: CDR1 GTSNPN and CDR2 SVGIG (reference sequence). V was pared by 4 bases and J by 2 bases, with 9 bases between.

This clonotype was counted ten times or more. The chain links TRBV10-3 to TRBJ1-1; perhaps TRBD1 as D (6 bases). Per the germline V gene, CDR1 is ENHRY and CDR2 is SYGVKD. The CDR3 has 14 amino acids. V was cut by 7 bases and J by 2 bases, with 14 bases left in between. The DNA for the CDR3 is TGTGCCATCAAGGGAGGGGGAATTAACACTGAAGCTTTCTTT. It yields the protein CAIKGGGINTEAFF.

The CDR3 DNA sequence: TGCAGCGTTGATTTTCTTGCTCCAGGGAACACTGAAGCTTTCTTT. This translates into CSVDFLAPGNTEAFF. V usage is TRBV29-1 and J usage is TRBJ1-1; D is unresolved. Trimming took 3 bases from V and 1 from J, leaving 15 bases between them. The germline gives CDR1 SQVTM, CDR2 ANQGSEA. The CDR3 has 15 residues. Full variable domain (missing parts from reference TRBV29-1 and TRBJ1-1): SAVISQKPSRDICQRGTSLTIQCQVDSQVTMMFWYRQQPGQSLTLIATANQGSEATYESGFVIDKFPISRPNLTFSTLTVSNMSPEDSSIYLCSVDFLAPGNTEAFFGQGTRLTVV.

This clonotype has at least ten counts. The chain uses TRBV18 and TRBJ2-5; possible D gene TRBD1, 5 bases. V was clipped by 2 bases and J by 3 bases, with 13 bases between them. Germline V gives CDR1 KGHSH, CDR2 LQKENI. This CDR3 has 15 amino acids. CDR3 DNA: TGTGCCAGCTCACCATTCCGGACAAATGAAGAGACCCAGTACTTC. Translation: CASSPFRTNEETQYF.

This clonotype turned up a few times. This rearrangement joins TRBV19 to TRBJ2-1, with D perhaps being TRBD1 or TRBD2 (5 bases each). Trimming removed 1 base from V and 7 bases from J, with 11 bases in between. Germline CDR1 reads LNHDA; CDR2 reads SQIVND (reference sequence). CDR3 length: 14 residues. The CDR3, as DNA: TGTGCCAGTAGTATAGTGCCAGGGAGTAATGAGCAGTTCTTC. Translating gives CASSIVPGSNEQFF.

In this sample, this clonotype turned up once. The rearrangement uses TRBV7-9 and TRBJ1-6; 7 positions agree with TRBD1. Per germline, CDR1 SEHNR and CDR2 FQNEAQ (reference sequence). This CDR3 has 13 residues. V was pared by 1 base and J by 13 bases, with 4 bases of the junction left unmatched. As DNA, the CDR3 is TGTGCCAGCAGCTTAGATCCGGGACAGCCCCTCCACTTT. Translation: CASSLDPGQPLHF.

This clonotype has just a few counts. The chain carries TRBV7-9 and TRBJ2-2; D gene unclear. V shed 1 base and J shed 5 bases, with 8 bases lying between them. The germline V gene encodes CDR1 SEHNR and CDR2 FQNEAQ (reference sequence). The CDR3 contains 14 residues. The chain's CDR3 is CASSLEVHTGELFF. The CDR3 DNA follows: TGTGCCAGCAGCTTAGAGGTTCATACCGGGGAGCTGTTTTTT.

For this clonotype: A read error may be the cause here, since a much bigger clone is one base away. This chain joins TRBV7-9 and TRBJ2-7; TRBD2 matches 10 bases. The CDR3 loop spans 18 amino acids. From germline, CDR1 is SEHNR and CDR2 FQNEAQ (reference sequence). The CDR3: CASSLGGLASSGLYGQYF. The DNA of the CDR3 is TGTGCCAGCAGCTTAGGGGGACTAGCGAGCTCGGGGCTCTACGGGCAGTACTTC.

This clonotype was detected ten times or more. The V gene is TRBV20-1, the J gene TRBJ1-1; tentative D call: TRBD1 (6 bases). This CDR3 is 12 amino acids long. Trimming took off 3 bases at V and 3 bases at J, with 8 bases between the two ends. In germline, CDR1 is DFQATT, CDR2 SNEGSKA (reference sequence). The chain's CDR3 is CSASWTDTEAFF. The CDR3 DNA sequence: TGCAGTGCTAGTTGGACAGACACTGAAGCTTTCTTT.

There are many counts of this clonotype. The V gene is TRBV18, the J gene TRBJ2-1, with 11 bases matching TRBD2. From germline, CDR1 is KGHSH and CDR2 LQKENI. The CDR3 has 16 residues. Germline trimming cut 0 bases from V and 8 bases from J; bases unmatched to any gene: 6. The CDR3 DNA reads TGTGCCAGCTCACCACCCAGTAGCGGGAGGGCCCATGAGCAGTTCTTC. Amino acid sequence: CASSPPSSGRAHEQFF.

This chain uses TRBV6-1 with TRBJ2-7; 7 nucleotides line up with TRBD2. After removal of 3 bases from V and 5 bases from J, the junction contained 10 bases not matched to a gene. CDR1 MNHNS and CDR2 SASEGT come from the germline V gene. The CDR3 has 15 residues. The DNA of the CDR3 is TGTGCCAGCAGTGAGTGGCGGGAGAGAGAGGACGAGCAGTACTTC. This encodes CASSEWREREDEQYF.

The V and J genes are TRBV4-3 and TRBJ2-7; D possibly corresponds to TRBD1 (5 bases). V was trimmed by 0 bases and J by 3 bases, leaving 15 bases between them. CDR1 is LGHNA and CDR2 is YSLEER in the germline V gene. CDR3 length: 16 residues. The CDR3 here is CASSQDHQGTYYEQYF. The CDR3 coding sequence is TGCGCCAGCAGCCAAGACCATCAGGGAACTTACTACGAGCAGTACTTC.

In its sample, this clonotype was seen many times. CDR3 amino acids: CASSSPLAGGGGDNEQFF. The CDR3, as DNA: TGTGCCAGCAGTTCCCCCCTAGCGGGAGGCGGTGGGGACAATGAGCAGTTCTTC. The chain links TRBV28 to TRBJ2-1; 11 positions agree with TRBD2. From germline, CDR1 is MDHEN and CDR2 SYDVKM. There are 18 residues in the CDR3. V shed 4 bases, J shed 5 bases, and the junction held 13 bases outside the gene matches.

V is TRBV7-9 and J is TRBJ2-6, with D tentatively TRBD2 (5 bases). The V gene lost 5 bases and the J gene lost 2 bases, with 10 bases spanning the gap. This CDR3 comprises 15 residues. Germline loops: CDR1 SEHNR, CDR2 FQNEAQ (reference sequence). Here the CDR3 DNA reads TGTGCCAGCAGCGCTCGGCGGGCTGGGGCCAACGTCCTGACTTTC. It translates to CASSARRAGANVLTF.

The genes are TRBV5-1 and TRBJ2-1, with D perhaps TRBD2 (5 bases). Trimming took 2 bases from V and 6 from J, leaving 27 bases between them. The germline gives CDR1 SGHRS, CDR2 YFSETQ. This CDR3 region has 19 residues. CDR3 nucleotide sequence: TGCGCCAGCAGCTTTGAGGGATCGCTAGCATCCTCTTTTGTCAATGAGCAGTTCTTC. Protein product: CASSFEGSLASSFVNEQFF.